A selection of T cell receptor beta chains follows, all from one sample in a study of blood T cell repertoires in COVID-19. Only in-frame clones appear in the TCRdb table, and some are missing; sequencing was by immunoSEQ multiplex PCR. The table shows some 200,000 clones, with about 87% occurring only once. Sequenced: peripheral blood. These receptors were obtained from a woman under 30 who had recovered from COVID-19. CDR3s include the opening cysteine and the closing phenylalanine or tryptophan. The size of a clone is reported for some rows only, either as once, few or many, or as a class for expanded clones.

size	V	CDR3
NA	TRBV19	CASSIGDRGSYEQYF
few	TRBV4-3	CASSQDSRVGNGYTF
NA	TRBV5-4	CASSLDAADYGYTF
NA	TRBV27	CASSTQSQGSTDTQYF
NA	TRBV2	CASSETKLYDEQFF
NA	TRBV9	CASSRGLAGSDTQYF
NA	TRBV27	CASKLAGGGNYEQYF
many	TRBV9	CASSAAEAYGYTF
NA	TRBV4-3	CASSQDGRDTEAFF
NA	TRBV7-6	CASSLGTSGRGPGANVLTF
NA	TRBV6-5	CASTRGQLLSPLHF
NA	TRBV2	CASKDMSNQPQHF
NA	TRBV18	CASSPGDYLQETQYF
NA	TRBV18	CASSPTGYGRSEKLFF
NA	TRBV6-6	CASRGSSGNTIYF
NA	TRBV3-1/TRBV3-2	CASSQDRLGDEKLFF
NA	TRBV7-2	CASSIRRDSGKLFF
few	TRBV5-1	CASSLLPGKETQYF
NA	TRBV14	CASSHSTVYGYTF
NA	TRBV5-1	CASSLGGTGPPQETQYF
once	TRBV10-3	CAISESRPLNTEAFF
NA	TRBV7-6	CASSTRIAGVGETQYF
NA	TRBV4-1	CASSLQGRNTEAFF
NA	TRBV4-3	CASSQDYAGGTTDTQYF
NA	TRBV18	CASSPLTGGREAFF
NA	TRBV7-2	CASSLVRDRGHEQYF
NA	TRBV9	CASSVGGTGFYGYTF
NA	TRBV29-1	CSVVRGSGELFF
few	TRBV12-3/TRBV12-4	CASRREGGYTF
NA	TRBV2	CASRLPGQGSSSTDTQYF
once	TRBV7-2	CASSLGSGRGLTYTDTQYF
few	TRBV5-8	CASSWGQISNQPQHF
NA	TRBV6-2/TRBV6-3	CASSHPGTGRRDGYTF
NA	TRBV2	CASSGEGAGNEQFF
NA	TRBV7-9	CASSHRGPYQQETQYF
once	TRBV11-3	CASSSWGHPPGELFF
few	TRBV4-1	CASSLSVWAPRVNYEQYF
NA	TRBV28	CASMAASGNTIYF
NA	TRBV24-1	CATSDLGQGSYEQYF
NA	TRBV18	CASSPPQSQGVAF
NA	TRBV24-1	CATSDPQGMADTQYF
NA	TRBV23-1	CASKGGGTGTGELFF
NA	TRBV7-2	CASSSLRTSVYNEQFF
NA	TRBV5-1	CASSLGARDSSPLHF
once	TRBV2	CASSTLGQGGYTF
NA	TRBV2	CASSERGARETQYF
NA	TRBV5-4	CASSSTSGANVLTF
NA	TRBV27	CASSSRGLAGAEQFF
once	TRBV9	CASSARAVSYEQYF
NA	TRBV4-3	CASSQSLDSNTEAFF
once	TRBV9	CASSGAGGAQTQYF
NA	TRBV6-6	CASSYSGEVNQPQHF
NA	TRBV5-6	CASSPGLAIETQYF
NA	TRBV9	CASSGRTSGRKMEQFF
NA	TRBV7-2	CASSLSASGQETQYF
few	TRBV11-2	CASSYSAGGLYEQYF
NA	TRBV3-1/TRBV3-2	CASSQELVGGTDTQYF